The TCR beta chain described here comes from a study of blood T cell repertoires in COVID-19. Overall study context: The study drew acute and convalescent COVID-19 samples from the United States, Italy and Spain. PBMCs, B-cell-depleted T cells, or T cells provided the cDNA or gDNA that made up the material.

Per the original methods: Amplification of reference gene primers provided the estimated nucleated cell counts. The method was immunoSEQ multiplex PCR; TCRdb's version includes in-frame clones alone and lacks a portion of them. The V and J calls and the clone size are those of that table, but D and trimming were determined from the DNA. The sample lists 50,000 to 55,000 clones, about 82% occurring once. The CDR3 covers 12 residues. The ends were cut back, 5 bases at V and 9 bases at J, with 13 bases in the middle. Germline values: CDR1 SEHNR, CDR2 FQNEAQ (reference sequence). J is TRBJ1-1 and V is TRBV7-9; D unclear. Sequencing was done on a sample of peripheral blood. This TCR was recovered from a woman over 75 with acute or convalescent COVID-19. This chain's CDR3 is CASSTRHLQAFF. The CDR3 DNA sequence: TGTGCCAGCAGCACCCGACACCTCCAAGCTTTCTTT.